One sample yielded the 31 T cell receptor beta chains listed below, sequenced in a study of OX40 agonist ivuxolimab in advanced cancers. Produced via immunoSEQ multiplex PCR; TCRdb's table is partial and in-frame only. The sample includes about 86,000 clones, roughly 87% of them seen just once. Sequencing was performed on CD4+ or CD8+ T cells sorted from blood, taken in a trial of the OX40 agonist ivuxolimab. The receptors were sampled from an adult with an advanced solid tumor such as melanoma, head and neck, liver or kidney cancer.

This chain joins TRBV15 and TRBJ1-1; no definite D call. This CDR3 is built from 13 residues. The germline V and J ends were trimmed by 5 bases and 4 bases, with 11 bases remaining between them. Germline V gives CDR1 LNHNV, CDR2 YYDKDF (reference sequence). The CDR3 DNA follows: TGTGCCACCAGCTTTAGAACGGGCACTGAAGCTTTCTTT. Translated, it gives CATSFRTGTEAFF.

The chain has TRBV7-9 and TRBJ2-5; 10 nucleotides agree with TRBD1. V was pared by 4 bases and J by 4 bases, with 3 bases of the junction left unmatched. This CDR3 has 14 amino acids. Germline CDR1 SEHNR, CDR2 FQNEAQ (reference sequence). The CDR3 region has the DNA TGTGCCAGCAGCTGGGGACAGGGGTTAGAGACCCAGTACTTC. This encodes CASSWGQGLETQYF.

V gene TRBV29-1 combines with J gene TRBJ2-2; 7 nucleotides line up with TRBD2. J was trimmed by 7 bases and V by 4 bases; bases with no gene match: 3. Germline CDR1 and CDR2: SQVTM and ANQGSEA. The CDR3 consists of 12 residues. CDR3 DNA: TGCAGCGTTGTATGGGGGGGCGGGGAGCTGTTTTTT. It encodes CSVVWGGGELFF.

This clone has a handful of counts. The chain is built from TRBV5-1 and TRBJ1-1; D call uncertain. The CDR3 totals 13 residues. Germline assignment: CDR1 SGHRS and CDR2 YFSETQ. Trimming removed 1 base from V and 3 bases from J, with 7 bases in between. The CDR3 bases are TGCGCCAGCAGCTTGAGAGGAGACACTGAAGCTTTCTTT. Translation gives CASSLRGDTEAFF. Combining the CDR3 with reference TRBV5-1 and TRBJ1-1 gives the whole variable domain KAGVTQTPRYLIKTRGQQVTLSCSPISGHRSVSWYQQTPGQGLQFLFEYFSETQRNKGNFPGRFSGRQFSNSRSEMNVSTLELGDSALYLCASSLRGDTEAFFGQGTRLTVV.

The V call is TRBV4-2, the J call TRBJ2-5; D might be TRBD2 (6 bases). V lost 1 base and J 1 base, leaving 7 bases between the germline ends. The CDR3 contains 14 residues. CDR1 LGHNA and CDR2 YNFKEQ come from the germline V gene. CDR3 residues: CASSQGGVQETQYF. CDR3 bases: TGTGCCAGCAGCCAAGGGGGGGTCCAAGAGACCCAGTACTTC.

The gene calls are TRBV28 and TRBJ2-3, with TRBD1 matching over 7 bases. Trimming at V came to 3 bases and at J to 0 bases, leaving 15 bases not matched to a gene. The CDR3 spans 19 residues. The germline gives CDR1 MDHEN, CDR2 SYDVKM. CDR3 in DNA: TGTGCCAGCAGTTTGAGGGCCAGGGGGAAGGGCTCTAGCACAGATACGCAGTATTTT. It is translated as CASSLRARGKGSSTDTQYF.

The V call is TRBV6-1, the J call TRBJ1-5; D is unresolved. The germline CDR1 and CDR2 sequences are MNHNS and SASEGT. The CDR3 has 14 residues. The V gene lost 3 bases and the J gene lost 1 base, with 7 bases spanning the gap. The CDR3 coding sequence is TGTGCCAGCAGTGAGCAGACGAGCAATCAGCCCCAGCATTTT. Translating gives CASSEQTSNQPQHF.

CDR3 DNA: TGTGCCTGCGAATTGGGCTTGACTGACTTGGGTGAAGCTTTCTTT. This gives the protein CACELGLTDLGEAFF. The chain uses TRBV6-6 and TRBJ1-1; D is uncertain. The V end was cut by 11 bases, the J end by 7 bases, with 26 bases between. CDR1 and CDR2 from the germline V gene are MNHNY and SVGAGI (reference sequence). This CDR3 is built from 15 residues.

The DNA for the CDR3 is TGTGCCAGCAGCTTACGGGGGGCGAATAATTCACCCCTCCACTTT. Translated: CASSLRGANNSPLHF. This chain connects TRBV7-2 to TRBJ1-6; possibly TRBD1 for D (6 bases). The CDR3 totals 15 residues. V lost 2 bases and J 5 bases, leaving 10 bases between the germline ends. Germline-derived CDR1 and CDR2 are SGHTA and FQGNSA.

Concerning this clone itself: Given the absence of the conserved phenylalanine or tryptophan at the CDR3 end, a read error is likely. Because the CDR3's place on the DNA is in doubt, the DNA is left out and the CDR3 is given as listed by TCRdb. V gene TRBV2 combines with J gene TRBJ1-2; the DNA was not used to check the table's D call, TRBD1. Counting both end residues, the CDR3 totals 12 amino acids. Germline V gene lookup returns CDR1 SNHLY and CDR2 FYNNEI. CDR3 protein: CASSLSTGQQPY.

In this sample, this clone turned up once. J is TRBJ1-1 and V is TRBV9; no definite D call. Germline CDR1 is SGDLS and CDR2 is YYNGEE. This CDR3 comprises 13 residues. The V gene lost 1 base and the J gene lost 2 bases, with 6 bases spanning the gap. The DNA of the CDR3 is TGTGCCAGCAGCGTAATAGGTAACACTGAAGCTTTCTTT. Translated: CASSVIGNTEAFF.

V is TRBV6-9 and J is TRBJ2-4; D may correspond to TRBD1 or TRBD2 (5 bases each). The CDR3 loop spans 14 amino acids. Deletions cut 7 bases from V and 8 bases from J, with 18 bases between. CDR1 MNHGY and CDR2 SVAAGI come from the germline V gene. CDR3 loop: CASNEGMQKYIQYF. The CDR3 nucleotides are TGTGCCAGCAACGAGGGGATGCAAAAGTACATTCAGTACTTC.

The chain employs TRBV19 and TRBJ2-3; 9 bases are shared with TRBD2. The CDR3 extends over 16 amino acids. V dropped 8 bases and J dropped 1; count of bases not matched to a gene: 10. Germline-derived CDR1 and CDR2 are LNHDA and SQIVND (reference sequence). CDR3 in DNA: TGTGCCAGTGGTCCCTTATTAGCGGGGGGCACAGATACGCAGTATTTT. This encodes CASGPLLAGGTDTQYF.

CDR3 in amino acids: CASSAQGVSFYEQYF. CDR3 nucleotide sequence: TGCGCCAGCAGCGCCCAGGGGGTCTCTTTCTACGAGCAGTACTTC. The chain carries TRBV5-1 and TRBJ2-7, with 7 bases lining up with TRBD1. V was pared by 4 bases and J by 3 bases, with 10 bases of the junction left unmatched. The CDR3 runs 15 residues. CDR1 and CDR2 from the germline V gene are SGHRS and YFSETQ.

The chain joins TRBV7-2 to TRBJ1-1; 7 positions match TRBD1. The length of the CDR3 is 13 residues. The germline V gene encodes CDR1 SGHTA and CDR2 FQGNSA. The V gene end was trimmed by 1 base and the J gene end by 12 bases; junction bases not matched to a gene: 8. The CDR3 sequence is CASSLDRDSKTFF. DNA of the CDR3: TGTGCCAGCAGCTTAGACCGGGACAGTAAGACTTTCTTT. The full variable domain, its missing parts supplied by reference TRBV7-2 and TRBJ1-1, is GAGVSQSPSNKVTEKGKDVELRCDPISGHTALYWYRQSLGQGLEFLIYFQGNSAPDKSGLPSDRFSAERTGGSVSTLTIQRTQQEDSAVYLCASSLDRDSKTFFGQGTRLTVV.

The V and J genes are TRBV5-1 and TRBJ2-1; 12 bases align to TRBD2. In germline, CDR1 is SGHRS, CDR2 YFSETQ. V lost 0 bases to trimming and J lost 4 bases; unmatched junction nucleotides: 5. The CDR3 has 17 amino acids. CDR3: CASSLGTGLAGYNEQFF. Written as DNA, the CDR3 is TGCGCCAGCAGCTTGGGGACCGGACTAGCGGGGTACAATGAGCAGTTCTTC.

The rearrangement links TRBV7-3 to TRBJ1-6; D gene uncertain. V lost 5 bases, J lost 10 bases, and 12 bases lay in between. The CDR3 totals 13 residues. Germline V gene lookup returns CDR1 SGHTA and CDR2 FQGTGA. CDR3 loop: CASSPEEGSPLHF. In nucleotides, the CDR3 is TGTGCCAGCAGCCCAGAAGAGGGATCACCCCTCCACTTT.

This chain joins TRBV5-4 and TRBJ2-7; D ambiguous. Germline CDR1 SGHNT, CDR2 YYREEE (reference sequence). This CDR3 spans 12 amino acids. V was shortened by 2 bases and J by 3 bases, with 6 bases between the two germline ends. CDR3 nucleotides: TGTGCCAGCAGCTTAATAGGCTACGAGCAGTACTTC. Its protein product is CASSLIGYEQYF. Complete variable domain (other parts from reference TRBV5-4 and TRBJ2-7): ETGVTQSPTHLIKTRGQQVTLRCSSQSGHNTVSWYQQALGQGPQFIFQYYREEENGRGNFPPRFSGLQFPNYSSELNVNALELDDSALYLCASSLIGYEQYFGPGTRLTVT.

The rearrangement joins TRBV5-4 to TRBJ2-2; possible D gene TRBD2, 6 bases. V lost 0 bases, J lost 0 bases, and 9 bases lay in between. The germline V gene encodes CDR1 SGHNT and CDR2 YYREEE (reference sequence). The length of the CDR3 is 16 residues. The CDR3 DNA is TGTGCCAGCAGCTTGGGCGGGGCCGCGAACACCGGGGAGCTGTTTTTT. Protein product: CASSLGGAANTGELFF.

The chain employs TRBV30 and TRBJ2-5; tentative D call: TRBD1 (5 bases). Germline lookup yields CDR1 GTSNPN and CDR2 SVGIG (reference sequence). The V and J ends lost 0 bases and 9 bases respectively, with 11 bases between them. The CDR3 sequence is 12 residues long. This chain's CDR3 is CAWSVFRGSQYF. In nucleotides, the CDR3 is TGTGCCTGGAGTGTTTTTAGGGGATCCCAGTACTTC.

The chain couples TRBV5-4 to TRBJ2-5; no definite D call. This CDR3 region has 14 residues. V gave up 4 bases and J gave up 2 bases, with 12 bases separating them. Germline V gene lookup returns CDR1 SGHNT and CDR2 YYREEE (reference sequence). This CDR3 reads CASSTKTAQETQYF. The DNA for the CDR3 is TGTGCCAGCAGCACCAAGACCGCACAAGAGACCCAGTACTTC. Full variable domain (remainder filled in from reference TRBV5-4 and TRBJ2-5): ETGVTQSPTHLIKTRGQQVTLRCSSQSGHNTVSWYQQALGQGPQFIFQYYREEENGRGNFPPRFSGLQFPNYSSELNVNALELDDSALYLCASSTKTAQETQYFGPGTRLLVL.

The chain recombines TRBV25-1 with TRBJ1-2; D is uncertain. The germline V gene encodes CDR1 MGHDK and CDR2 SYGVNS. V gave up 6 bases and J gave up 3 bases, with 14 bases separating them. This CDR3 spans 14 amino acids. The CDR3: CASRGGMSDYGYTF. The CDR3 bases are TGTGCCAGCAGGGGCGGCATGTCCGACTATGGCTACACCTTC.

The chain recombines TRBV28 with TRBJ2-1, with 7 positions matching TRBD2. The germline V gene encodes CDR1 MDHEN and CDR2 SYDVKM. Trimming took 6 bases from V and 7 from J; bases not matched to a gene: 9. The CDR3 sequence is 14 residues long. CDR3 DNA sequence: TGTGCCAGCAGAGGAGCGGGAAGAGTGAATGAGCAGTTCTTC. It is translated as CASRGAGRVNEQFF.

The CDR3 protein is CASSRWTARYGYTF. The CDR3 coding sequence is TGTGCCAGCAGTCGGTGGACGGCAAGATATGGCTACACCTTC. The V gene is TRBV6-5, the J gene TRBJ1-2; D gene uncertain. From germline, CDR1 is MNHEY and CDR2 SVGAGI. The germline V and J ends were trimmed by 5 bases and 5 bases, with 15 bases remaining between them. This CDR3 has 14 amino acids.

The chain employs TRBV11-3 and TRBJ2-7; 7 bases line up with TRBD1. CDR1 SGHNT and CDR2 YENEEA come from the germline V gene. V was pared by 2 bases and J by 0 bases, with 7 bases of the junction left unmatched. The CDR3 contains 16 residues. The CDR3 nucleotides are TGTGCCAGCAGCTTATCCTGGGACAGCAGCTCCTACGAGCAGTACTTC. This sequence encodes CASSLSWDSSSYEQYF. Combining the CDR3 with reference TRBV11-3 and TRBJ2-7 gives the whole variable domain EAGVVQSPRYKIIEKKQPVAFWCNPISGHNTLYWYLQNLGQGPELLIRYENEEAVDDSQLPKDRFSAERLKGVDSTLKIQPAELGDSAVYLCASSLSWDSSSYEQYFGPGTRLTVT.

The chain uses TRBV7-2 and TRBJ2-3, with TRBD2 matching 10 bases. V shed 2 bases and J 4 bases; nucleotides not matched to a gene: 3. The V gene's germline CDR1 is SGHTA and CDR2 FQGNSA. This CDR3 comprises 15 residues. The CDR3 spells CASSLSGGDPDTQYF. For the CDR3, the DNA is TGTGCCAGCAGCTTAAGCGGGGGGGACCCAGATACGCAGTATTTT.

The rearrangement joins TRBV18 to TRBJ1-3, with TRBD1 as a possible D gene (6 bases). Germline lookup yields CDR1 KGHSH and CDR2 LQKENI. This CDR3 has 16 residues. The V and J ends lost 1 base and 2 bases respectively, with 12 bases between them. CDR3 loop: CASSPRATGPGNTIYF. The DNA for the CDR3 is TGTGCCAGCTCACCACGGGCCACAGGGCCTGGAAACACCATATATTTT.

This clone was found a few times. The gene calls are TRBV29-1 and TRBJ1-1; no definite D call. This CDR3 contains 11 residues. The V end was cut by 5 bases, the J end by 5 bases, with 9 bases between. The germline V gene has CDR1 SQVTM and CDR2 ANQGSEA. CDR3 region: CSVRRETEAFF. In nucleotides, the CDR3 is TGCAGCGTTCGACGGGAGACTGAAGCTTTCTTT.

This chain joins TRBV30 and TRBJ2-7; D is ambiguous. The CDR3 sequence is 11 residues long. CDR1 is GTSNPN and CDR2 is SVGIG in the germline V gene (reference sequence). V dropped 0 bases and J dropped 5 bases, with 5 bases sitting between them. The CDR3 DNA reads TGTGCCTGGAGTGTACGGGACGAGCAGTACTTC. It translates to CAWSVRDEQYF.

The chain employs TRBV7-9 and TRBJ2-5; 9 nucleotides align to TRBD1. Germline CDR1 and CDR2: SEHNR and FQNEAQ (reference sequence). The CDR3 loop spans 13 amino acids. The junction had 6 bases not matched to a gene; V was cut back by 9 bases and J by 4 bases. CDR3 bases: TGTGCCAGTCACAGGGGGCGCGGAGAGACCCAGTACTTC. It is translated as CASHRGRGETQYF.

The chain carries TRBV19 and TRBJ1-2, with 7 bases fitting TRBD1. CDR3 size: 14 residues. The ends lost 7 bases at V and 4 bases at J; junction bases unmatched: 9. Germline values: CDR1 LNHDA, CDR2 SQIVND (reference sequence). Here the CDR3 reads CASIGDRDLYGYTF. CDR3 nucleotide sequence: TGTGCCAGTATCGGCGACAGGGACCTCTATGGCTACACCTTC.